This TCR beta chain was sequenced in a study of blood T cell repertoires in COVID-19. Germline lookup yields CDR1 MNHNS and CDR2 SASEGT. Deletions cut 2 bases from V and 5 bases from J, with 25 bases between. The CDR3 consists of 18 residues. Sequencing used immunoSEQ multiplex PCR; TCRdb keeps in-frame clones, though not all of them. The sample contains roughly 300,000 clones, less than 85% of which appear only once. The rearrangement links TRBV6-1 to TRBJ2-7; maybe TRBD2 (5 bases). This receptor was taken from a human donor with COVID-19, enrolled during active disease. The donor label of this sample is uncertain. Sequencing used peripheral blood. The CDR3 region is CASSEFGGGGRVKNEQYF. The DNA of the CDR3 is TGTGCCAGCAGTGAATTCGGCGGTGGAGGACGGGTAAAAAACGAGCAGTACTTC.